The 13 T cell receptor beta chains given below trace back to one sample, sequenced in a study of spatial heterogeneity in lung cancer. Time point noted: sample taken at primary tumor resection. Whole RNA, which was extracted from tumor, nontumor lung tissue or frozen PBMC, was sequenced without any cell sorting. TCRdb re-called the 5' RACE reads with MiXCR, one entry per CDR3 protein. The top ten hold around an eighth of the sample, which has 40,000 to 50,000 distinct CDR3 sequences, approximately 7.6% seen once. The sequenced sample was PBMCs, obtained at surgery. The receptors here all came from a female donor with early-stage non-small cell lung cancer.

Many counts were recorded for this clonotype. As DNA, the CDR3 is TGTGCCAGCAGTTACCCCACAATCGAGCAGTTCTTC. This gives the protein CASSYPTIEQFF. The V and J genes are TRBV6-2 or TRBV6-3 and TRBJ2-1, with D hard to call. Germline V lookup: CDR1 MNHEY, CDR2 SVGEGT. CDR3 length equals 12 residues. V was pared by 2 bases and J by 10 bases, with 9 bases between.

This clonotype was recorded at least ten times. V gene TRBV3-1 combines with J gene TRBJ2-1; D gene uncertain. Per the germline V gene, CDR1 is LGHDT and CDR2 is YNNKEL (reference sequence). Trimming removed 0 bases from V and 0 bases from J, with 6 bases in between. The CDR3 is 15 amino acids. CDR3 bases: TGTGCCAGCAGCCAAGACATAAGCTCCTACAATGAGCAGTTCTTC. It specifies CASSQDISSYNEQFF.

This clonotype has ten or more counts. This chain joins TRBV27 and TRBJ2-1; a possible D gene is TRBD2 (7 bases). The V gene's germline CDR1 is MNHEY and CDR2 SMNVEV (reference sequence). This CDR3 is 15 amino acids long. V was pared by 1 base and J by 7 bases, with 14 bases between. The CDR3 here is CASSLLGGGQNEQFF. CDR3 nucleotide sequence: TGTGCCAGCAGTTTATTAGGCGGGGGCCAGAATGAGCAGTTCTTC.

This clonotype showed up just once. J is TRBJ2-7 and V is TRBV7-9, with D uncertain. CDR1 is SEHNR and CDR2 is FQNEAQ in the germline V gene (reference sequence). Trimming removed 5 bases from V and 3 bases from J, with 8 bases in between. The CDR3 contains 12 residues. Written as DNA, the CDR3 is TGTGCCAGCAGCACGGACCACTACGAGCAGTACTTC. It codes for CASSTDHYEQYF.

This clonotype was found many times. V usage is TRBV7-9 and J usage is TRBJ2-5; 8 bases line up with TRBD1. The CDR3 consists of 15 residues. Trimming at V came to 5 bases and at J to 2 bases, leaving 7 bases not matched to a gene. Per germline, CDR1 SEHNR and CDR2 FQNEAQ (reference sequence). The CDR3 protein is CASSMGQASQETQYF. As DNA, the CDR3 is TGTGCCAGCAGCATGGGACAGGCTTCTCAAGAGACCCAGTACTTC. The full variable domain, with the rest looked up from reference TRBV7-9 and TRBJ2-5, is DTGVSQNPRHKITKRGQNVTFRCDPISEHNRLYWYRQTLGQGPEFLTYFQNEAQLEKSRLLSDRFSAERPKGSFSTLEIQRTEQGDSAMYLCASSMGQASQETQYFGPGTRLLVL.

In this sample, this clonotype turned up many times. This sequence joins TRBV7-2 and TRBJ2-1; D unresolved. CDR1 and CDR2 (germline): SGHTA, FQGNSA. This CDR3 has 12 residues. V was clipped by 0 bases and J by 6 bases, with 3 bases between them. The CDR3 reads CASSLASNEQFF. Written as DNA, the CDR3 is TGTGCCAGCAGCTTAGCCAGCAATGAGCAGTTCTTC.

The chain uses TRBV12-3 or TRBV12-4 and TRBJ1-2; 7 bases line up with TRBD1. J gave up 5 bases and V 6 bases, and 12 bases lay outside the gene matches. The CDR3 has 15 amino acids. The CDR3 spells CASRPPDRVRYGYTF. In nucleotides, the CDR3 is TGTGCCAGCAGACCACCCGACAGGGTGCGGTATGGCTACACCTTC.

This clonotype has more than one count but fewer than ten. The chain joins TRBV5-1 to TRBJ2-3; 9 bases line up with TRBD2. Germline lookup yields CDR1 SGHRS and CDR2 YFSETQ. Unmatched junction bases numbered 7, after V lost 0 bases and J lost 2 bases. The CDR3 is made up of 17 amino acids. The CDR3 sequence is CASSLAEKRGVTDTQYF. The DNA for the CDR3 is TGCGCCAGCAGCTTGGCCGAGAAGCGGGGGGTCACAGATACGCAGTATTTT.

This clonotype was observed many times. CDR3 nucleotide sequence: TGCAGCGTCCGGGACAATTACGAGCAGTACTTC. Amino acids: CSVRDNYEQYF. The V gene is TRBV29-1, the J gene TRBJ2-7; TRBD1 might be the D (6 bases). The CDR3 sequence is 11 residues long. Germline CDR1 reads SQVTM; CDR2 reads ANQGSEA. V shed 6 bases and J shed 4 bases, with 10 bases lying between them.

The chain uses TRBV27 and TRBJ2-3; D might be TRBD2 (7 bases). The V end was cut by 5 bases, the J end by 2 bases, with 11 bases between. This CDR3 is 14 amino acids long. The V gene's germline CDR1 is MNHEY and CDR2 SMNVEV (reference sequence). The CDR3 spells CASSPGGNTDTQYF. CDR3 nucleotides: TGTGCCAGCAGTCCGGGGGGCAACACAGATACGCAGTATTTT.

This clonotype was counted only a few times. CDR3 region: CAWSVRFGGEAFF. CDR3 sequence (DNA): TGTGCCTGGAGTGTCAGATTCGGGGGTGAAGCTTTCTTT. The chain joins TRBV30 to TRBJ1-1, with TRBD1 as a possible D gene (5 bases). The CDR3 runs to 13 residues. V was trimmed by 0 bases and J by 7 bases, leaving 12 bases between them. Germline values: CDR1 GTSNPN, CDR2 SVGIG (reference sequence).

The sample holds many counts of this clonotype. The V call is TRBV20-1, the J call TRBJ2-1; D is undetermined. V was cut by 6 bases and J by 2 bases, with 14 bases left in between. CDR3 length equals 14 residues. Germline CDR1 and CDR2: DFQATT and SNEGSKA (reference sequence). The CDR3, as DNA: TGCAGTGCAGCGCCTCCTCTGACCTACAATGAGCAGTTCTTC. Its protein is CSAAPPLTYNEQFF.

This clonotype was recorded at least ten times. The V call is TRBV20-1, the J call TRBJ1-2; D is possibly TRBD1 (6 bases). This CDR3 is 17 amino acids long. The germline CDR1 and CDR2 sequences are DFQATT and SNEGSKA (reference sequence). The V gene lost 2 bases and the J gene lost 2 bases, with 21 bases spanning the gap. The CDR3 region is CSARLNGGPQDNYGYTF. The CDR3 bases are TGCAGTGCTAGACTAAACGGGGGCCCTCAGGACAACTATGGCTACACCTTC.